The text below deals with one T cell receptor beta chain. Its target is not known. TCRdb re-called the 5' RACE reads and catalogs CDR3 proteins one per entry, DNA excluded. The repertoire shows 500,000 to 700,000 distinct CDR3 sequences; the top ten hold 3% to 4.5%. The sample belongs to a study of T cells expressing NK-cell markers. Overall study: Repertoire data for TCR beta were derived from sorted T cells (CD3+CD56+NKG2C+, CD3+CD56+NKG2C- and CD3+CD56-NKG2C+).

General observations from the study: Roughly 6 of the donors carried dominant NKG2C+ clonotypes that took up about 1.0-7.0% of their CD8+ T cells. The study found these clonotypes also leading the CD3+CD56-NKG2C+ fraction in a few donors.

This clonotype was obtained from a man between 18 and 29 years old in good health. The sample was blood T cells: a sorted CD56 or NKG2C T cell subset, CD4+ or CD8+ T cells, or bulk PBMC T cells (not recorded which).

The CDR3 loop reads CASSVQGSAETQYF. The rearrangement links TRBV12-3 or TRBV12-4 to TRBJ2-5; TCRdb picks TRBD1, but there is no DNA to check that call. The CDR3 loop spans 14 amino acids.